What follows describes a single T cell receptor (beta chain). The antigen this receptor binds is unknown. The library was obtained by 5' RACE. The input for every TCR library was 3500 ng of total RNA. For each sample, cDNA synthesis was carried out in eight separate reactions using SMARTScribe reverse transcriptase. During cDNA synthesis, template switching introduced unique molecular identifiers that contained a 6-nucleotide sample barcode. Amplification of TCRalpha and TCRbeta cDNA involved two nested PCRs of approximately 16 and 10 cycles, and each PCR was followed by bead purification. Before amplification, cDNA was treated with uracil DNA-glycosylase and purified using the QIAquick PCR purification kit. The second PCR added Illumina TruSeq-compatible adapters along with sample-specific barcodes. Library quality and concentration were checked on TapeStation and Qubit, and libraries were pooled at about 5 ng each. Sequencing of the pooled libraries was done on an Illumina HiSeq2500 single-index Rapid Run using custom sequencing primers and 2 x 100 bp reads. Processing in the source paper ran as follows. MiGEC version 1.2.6 was used for UMI-based consensus assembly, which corrected PCR and sequencing errors. MiXCR version 2.1.1 was used to carry out V(D)J alignment, clonotype assembly and CDR3 extraction. Normalisation of gene usage, clonotype sharing and MAIT/NKT TCR abundance was achieved by analysing the top 1000, 10 000 and 20 000 clonotypes per sample. Diversity was computed as the inverse Simpson index with the vegan R package after downsampling to 27 000 UMIs. Paired Mann-Whitney U tests were applied to discordant twin pairs, and Benjamini-Hochberg correction was used for multiple testing. Following reprocessing of the reads by TCRdb, the data hold one row per CDR3 protein sequence and no DNA is available. V and J calls and clone size were set by TCRdb, not the authors. The record for this sample contains 300,000 to 350,000 distinct CDR3 sequences. In total, the top ten clones hold 2% to 2.5% of the sample.

The germline V gene specifies SGHRS as CDR1 and YFSETQ as CDR2. The CDR3 starts with the cysteine, ends with the phenylalanine, and has 18 residues. This entry has no DNA. The data originate from a study of monozygotic twins with inflammatory bowel disease (dated by TCRdb to between 2018 and 2021). Broadly, across the study: The full study comprised about 28 monozygotic twin pairs: nine German pairs (four IBD-concordant, five IBD-discordant) and 19 IBD-discordant Danish pairs. The search for disease-associated traits relied mainly on comparing, within discordant pairs, IBD patients with their genetically identical healthy co-twins. Each individual had, on average, about 151 000 unique TCRalpha sequences and 181 000 unique TCRbeta sequences available for analysis.

Summary of the overall study and its limitations: IBD patients shared fewer clonotypes with other individuals than healthy twins did, most markedly in patients showing signs of disease activity. No single strong signal or clonotype linked to IBD turned up in the results, so the idea that one exists was not supported. Distinction between different T cell subtypes could not be achieved in the analysis. A decrease in TCRbeta repertoire diversity, as measured by inverse Simpson index, was observed in IBD patients compared with their healthy co-twins. Because patients received different immunosuppressive treatments, the repertoires may have picked up extra background noise and variability between individuals. Concordant and discordant twins showed no difference in repertoire similarity, possibly because of limited statistical power.

From each donor, an approximately 2.7 ml peripheral blood sample was collected into PAXgene tubes and kept at -80 degrees C. Without T cell sorting, total RNA was isolated from whole blood using the PAXgene blood miRNA kit on an automated QIAcube. Peripheral blood from monozygotic twin pairs who were concordant or discordant for inflammatory bowel disease underwent deep TCRalpha and TCRbeta repertoire profiling using unique molecular barcoding. For every twin pair, smoking habits were documented, and each individual was categorised as a current, former or never smoker. The sequence is built from TRBV5-1 and TRBJ2-1; there is no DNA to check the TCRdb D call of TRBD2. The sequenced sample was blood. This TCR was sampled from a human donor with ulcerative colitis or Crohn's disease, or a healthy co-twin of an affected twin (not recorded which). The CDR3 sequence is CASSLESSGRASRNEQFF.